This TCR beta chain was found in a study of cytomegalovirus exposure and HLA in healthy donors. General observations from the study: It was reportedly the case that the classifier diagnosed cytomegalovirus status with high specificity and sensitivity. Subsequent analysis found a tendency for first-cohort TCR clusters to co-occur within the 95 to 150 validation repertoires.

Measured with immunoSEQ multiplex PCR; TCRdb has only the in-frame clones, and not every one. The data contain about 250,000 clones, more than 75% of them singletons. The V gene's germline CDR1 is MDHEN and CDR2 SYDVKM. CDR3 size: 12 residues. V was shortened by 3 bases and J by 2 bases, with 2 bases between the two germline ends. Of note for this clone: Its target is not known.

The gene calls are TRBV28 and TRBJ2-1, with unresolved D. Sequencing was carried out using PBMCs. The TCR originated in a man between 18 and 29 years old in good health and CMV-seropositive. CDR3 in amino acids: CASSLPYNEQFF. The CDR3 region has the DNA TGTGCCAGCAGTTTGCCCTACAATGAGCAGTTCTTC.